This T cell receptor beta chain was identified during a study of blood T cell repertoires in COVID-19. Profiled with immunoSEQ multiplex PCR; TCRdb holds only in-frame clones, not every one. The sample has a few hundred thousand clones, roughly 88% seen once. Participants' reported clinical history set cohort assignment. The CDR3 has 17 residues. Germline CDR1 reads SGHNT; CDR2 reads YENEEA. V shed 5 bases, J shed 1 base, and the junction held 6 bases outside the gene matches. The sequencing input was PBMCs or T cells enriched from blood (not recorded which). V gene TRBV11-3 combines with J gene TRBJ2-6, with 9 bases lining up with TRBD1. The clonotype was recovered from a woman in her twenties or thirties who had recovered from COVID-19. DNA for the CDR3: TGTGCCAGCAGCCCAGGACAGGGGTTATCTGGGGCCAACGTCCTGACTTTC. Its protein is CASSPGQGLSGANVLTF.